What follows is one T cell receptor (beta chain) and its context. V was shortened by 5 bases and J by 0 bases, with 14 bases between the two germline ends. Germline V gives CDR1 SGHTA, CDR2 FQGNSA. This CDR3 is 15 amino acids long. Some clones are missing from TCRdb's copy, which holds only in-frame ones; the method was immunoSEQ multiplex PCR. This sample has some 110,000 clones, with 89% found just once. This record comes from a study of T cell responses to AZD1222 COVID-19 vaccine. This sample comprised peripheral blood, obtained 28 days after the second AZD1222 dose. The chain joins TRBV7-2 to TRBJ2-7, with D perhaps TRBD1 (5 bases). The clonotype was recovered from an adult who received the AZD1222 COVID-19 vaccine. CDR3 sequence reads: CASSQVDRSSYEQYF. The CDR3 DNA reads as TGTGCCAGCAGCCAAGTCGACAGAAGCTCCTACGAGCAGTACTTC.